The 30 T cell receptor beta chains presented below share a single source sample, sequenced in a study of T cell changes during pregnancy in multiple sclerosis (dated 2019 in TCRdb). Library construction relied on the immunoSEQ multiplex PCR assay. The table comes from immuneACCESS by way of TCRdb, which keeps in-frame sequences with V and J called. Part of the clones is missing from these tables; in studies checked, under half for an unresolved V gene and the rest for unknown reasons. Present in this sample are under 95,000 clones, about 89% of which were seen just once. 0.35% to 0.45% of the sample rests with the top ten. The sample in question was CD4+ T cells from peripheral blood mononuclear cells, obtained before pregnancy. These receptors were obtained from a female donor with multiple sclerosis, enrolled in a pregnancy study.

This rearrangement joins TRBV27 to TRBJ2-1; TRBD1 agrees at 8 bases. Trimming took 6 bases from V and 1 from J; bases not matched to a gene: 14. This CDR3 is 18 amino acids long. Germline CDR1 reads MNHEY; CDR2 reads SMNVEV (reference sequence). CDR3 in amino acids: CASRGQGSLIESYNEQFF. CDR3 nucleotide sequence: TGTGCCAGCAGAGGACAGGGAAGTTTAATAGAGTCCTACAATGAGCAGTTCTTC.

The CDR3 nucleotides read TGTGCCAGTTCGACTCAGGGGGCCGAAGAGACCCAGTACTTC. It encodes CASSTQGAEETQYF. This chain uses TRBV19 with TRBJ2-5, with 8 bases that match TRBD1. CDR3 size: 14 residues. Per the germline V gene, CDR1 is LNHDA and CDR2 is SQIVND (reference sequence). Germline trimming cut 8 bases from V and 3 bases from J; bases unmatched to any gene: 8.

The chain joins TRBV9 to TRBJ2-3; 7 bases match TRBD2. The trim removed 2 bases at V and 1 base at J, leaving 7 bases unmatched. In germline, CDR1 is SGDLS, CDR2 YYNGEE. This CDR3 region has 16 residues. This chain's CDR3 is CASSVGTNPGTDTQYF. The CDR3 DNA reads as TGTGCCAGCAGCGTTGGGACTAACCCTGGCACAGATACGCAGTATTTT.

The gene calls are TRBV5-8 and TRBJ1-4, with D maybe TRBD1 (5 bases). There are 16 residues in the CDR3. Germline assignment: CDR1 SGHTS and CDR2 YDEGEE. V gave up 2 bases and J gave up 6 bases, with 17 bases separating them. CDR3 bases: TGTGCCAGCAGCTTCCTGGGGGGGACTCGGTATGAAAAACTGTTTTTT. Residues: CASSFLGGTRYEKLFF.

This chain connects TRBV7-6 to TRBJ1-1; possible D gene TRBD1, 5 bases. Trimming shortened V by 5 bases and J by 0 bases, and 19 bases separated the two germline ends. CDR3 length equals 17 residues. The germline V gene has CDR1 SGHVS and CDR2 FNYEAQ. The CDR3 protein is CASSPRWGGTLNTEAFF. The CDR3, as DNA: TGTGCCAGCAGCCCCCGATGGGGCGGCACCCTGAACACTGAAGCTTTCTTT.

The rearrangement joins TRBV7-9 to TRBJ2-3; TRBD2 aligns across 8 bases. With V trimmed by 5 bases and J by 7 bases, 17 bases remained unmatched. Germline values: CDR1 SEHNR, CDR2 FQNEAQ (reference sequence). This CDR3 has 17 residues. CDR3 sequence: CASSQISIAGRTYTQYF. CDR3 DNA: TGTGCCAGCAGCCAGATTTCAATAGCGGGGAGGACATATACGCAGTATTTT. Full variable domain (rest looked up from reference TRBV7-9 and TRBJ2-3): DTGVSQNPRHKITKRGQNVTFRCDPISEHNRLYWYRQTLGQGPEFLTYFQNEAQLEKSRLLSDRFSAERPKGSFSTLEIQRTEQGDSAMYLCASSQISIAGRTYTQYFGPGTRLTVL.

The genes are TRBV27 and TRBJ1-4; 7 bases are shared with TRBD1. Germline loops: CDR1 MNHEY, CDR2 SMNVEV (reference sequence). The CDR3 is made up of 13 amino acids. The J segment lost 9 bases and the V segment lost 6 bases, leaving 7 bases of the junction unmatched. The CDR3 DNA reads as TGTGCCAGCAGGCCGGGACAGCTCCAAAAACTGTTTTTT. Its protein is CASRPGQLQKLFF. The full variable domain, in which reference TRBV27 and TRBJ1-4 provide the parts outside the CDR3, is EAQVTQNPRYLITVTGKKLTVTCSQNMNHEYMSWYRQDPGLGLRQIYYSMNVEVTDKGDVPEGYKVSRKEKRNFPLILESPSPNQTSLYFCASRPGQLQKLFFGSGTQLSVL.

The V call is TRBV7-2, the J call TRBJ2-1; D is perhaps TRBD2 (6 bases). CDR3 length equals 15 residues. V gave up 4 bases and J gave up 10 bases, with 20 bases separating them. Germline CDR1 and CDR2: SGHTA and FQGNSA. The DNA of the CDR3 is TGTGCCAGCAGCTGGGAGGATCCGGGACTCCGAGAGCAGTTCTTC. Amino acids: CASSWEDPGLREQFF.

The chain recombines TRBV2 with TRBJ1-1; 11 bases line up with TRBD1. Germline V CDR1 and CDR2: SNHLY, FYNNEI. Trimming cost V 6 bases and J 9 bases; bases outside gene matches: 9. This CDR3 has 14 amino acids. The CDR3 region has the DNA TGTGCCAGCAGGAAAGGACAGGGGGCCTTTCAAGCTTTCTTT. Translated, it gives CASRKGQGAFQAFF. Variable domain in full (rest from reference TRBV2 and TRBJ1-1): EPEVTQTPSHQVTQMGQEVILRCVPISNHLYFYWYRQILGQKVEFLVSFYNNEISEKSEIFDDQFSVERPDGSNFTLKIRSTKLEDSAMYFCASRKGQGAFQAFFGQGTRLTVV.

This clone was picked up one time. V usage is TRBV6-1 and J usage is TRBJ2-7; 8 positions agree with TRBD2. The germline V gene encodes CDR1 MNHNS and CDR2 SASEGT. CDR3 length equals 15 residues. V lost 7 bases and J lost 5; bases outside the gene matches: 13. CDR3 nucleotides: TGTGCCAGCATCCGGGGGGGAGCCGGAAGCGACGAGCAGTACTTC. Protein sequence: CASIRGGAGSDEQYF.

The CDR3 sequence: CASSYRGQGETQYF. DNA for the CDR3: TGTGCCAGCAGCTACAGGGGGCAGGGAGAGACCCAGTACTTC. The chain has TRBV6-5 and TRBJ2-5; 9 nucleotides align to TRBD1. With 6 bases clipped from V and 4 bases from J, the junction kept 6 bases outside the gene matches. Germline assignment: CDR1 MNHEY and CDR2 SVGAGI. The CDR3 totals 14 residues.

The chain is built from TRBV19 and TRBJ2-3, with D possibly being TRBD2 (5 bases). CDR1 is LNHDA, CDR2 SQIVND, per germline (reference sequence). This CDR3 is built from 15 residues. Trimming left V 1 base short and J 2 bases short, with 10 bases between. The CDR3 loop reads CASSIAGGYTDTQYF. The CDR3 bases are TGTGCCAGTAGTATAGCCGGAGGTTACACAGATACGCAGTATTTT.

The chain uses TRBV19 and TRBJ1-2; 10 bases are shared with TRBD1. The V gene's germline CDR1 is LNHDA and CDR2 SQIVND (reference sequence). The CDR3 is 17 residues long. V lost 4 bases to trimming and J lost 4 bases; unmatched junction nucleotides: 12. CDR3 loop: CASSTQDRGKMLYGYTF. In DNA form, the CDR3 reads TGTGCCAGTAGTACGCAGGACAGGGGGAAAATGCTCTATGGCTACACCTTC.

The chain carries TRBV30 and TRBJ1-1; 7 bases map to TRBD1. J gave up 4 bases and V 2 bases, and 7 bases lay outside the gene matches. Germline V CDR1 and CDR2: GTSNPN, SVGIG (reference sequence). The length of the CDR3 is 14 residues. CDR3 coding DNA: TGTGCCTGGAGTAGAAACAGGGGAGGCACTGAAGCTTTCTTT. Amino acids: CAWSRNRGGTEAFF.

The chain employs TRBV7-9 and TRBJ2-6, with D tentatively TRBD2 (5 bases). The V end lost 2 bases, the J end lost 0 bases, and 17 bases lay between the germline ends. Germline CDR1 SEHNR, CDR2 FQNEAQ (reference sequence). CDR3 size: 19 residues. The CDR3 loop reads CASSLIGEDGSSGANVLTF. The DNA for the CDR3 is TGTGCCAGCAGCTTAATAGGCGAGGATGGGAGCTCTGGGGCCAACGTCCTGACTTTC.

The V call is TRBV29-1, the J call TRBJ2-2; 12 bases are shared with TRBD2. The junction had 1 base not matched to a gene; V was cut back by 0 bases and J by 2 bases. Germline V gene sequence: CDR1 SQVTM, CDR2 ANQGSEA. The CDR3 covers 16 residues. The CDR3 loop reads CSVEDGLAGNTGELFF. The DNA for the CDR3 is TGCAGCGTTGAAGATGGACTAGCGGGAAACACCGGGGAGCTGTTTTTT.

The chain carries TRBV19 and TRBJ2-2, with 8 bases that match TRBD1. The CDR3 extends over 15 amino acids. CDR1 and CDR2 from the germline V gene are LNHDA and SQIVND (reference sequence). The V gene end was trimmed by 7 bases and the J gene end by 2 bases; junction bases not matched to a gene: 6. The CDR3 is CASTPTGVNTGELFF. The CDR3 DNA follows: TGTGCCAGTACACCGACAGGGGTAAACACCGGGGAGCTGTTTTTT.

V usage is TRBV7-2 and J usage is TRBJ1-1; tentatively, D is TRBD1 (6 bases). CDR3 size: 14 residues. V dropped 5 bases and J dropped 4 bases, with 14 bases sitting between them. Per the germline V gene, CDR1 is SGHTA and CDR2 is FQGNSA. The CDR3: CASSQGFLGTEAFF. CDR3 nucleotide sequence: TGTGCCAGCAGCCAGGGGTTTTTGGGCACTGAAGCTTTCTTT.

The DNA of the CDR3 is TGTGCCAGCAGCCGGACAAAGACAGGGGGCACTGAAGCTTTCTTT. This translates into CASSRTKTGGTEAFF. The V gene is TRBV7-2, the J gene TRBJ1-1, with 9 bases fitting TRBD1. With V trimmed by 5 bases and J by 4 bases, 8 bases remained unmatched. Germline V gene sequence: CDR1 SGHTA, CDR2 FQGNSA. The CDR3 contains 15 residues.

The CDR3 here is CASSRSGTGFSFNTEAFF. The CDR3 coding sequence is TGTGCCAGCAGCCGCAGCGGGACAGGGTTTTCGTTTAACACTGAAGCTTTCTTT. This chain joins TRBV28 and TRBJ1-1, with 9 bases matching TRBD1. The germline V gene encodes CDR1 MDHEN and CDR2 SYDVKM. V shed 6 bases, J shed 2 bases, and the junction held 16 bases outside the gene matches. The length of the CDR3 is 18 residues.

The chain carries TRBV6-6 and TRBJ1-5; D is undetermined. Looked up from germline, CDR1 is MNHNY and CDR2 is SVGAGI (reference sequence). Trimming cost V 7 bases and J 7 bases, with 17 bases left between them. The CDR3 totals 14 residues. CDR3 sequence: CASINEATRQPQHF. DNA of the CDR3: TGTGCCAGCATAAATGAGGCGACGCGGCAGCCCCAGCATTTT.

The genes are TRBV5-6 and TRBJ2-7; D remains unclear. The CDR3 has 12 residues. Germline V gene sequence: CDR1 SGHDT, CDR2 YYEEEE. V shed 4 bases and J shed 0 bases, with 5 bases lying between them. CDR3 sequence (DNA): TGTGCCAGCAGCCTGAGCTCCTACGAGCAGTACTTC. This gives the protein CASSLSSYEQYF.

This chain connects TRBV21-1 to TRBJ1-5. TRBV21-1 is a pseudogene. This CDR3 spans 13 amino acids. The CDR3 region is CASKEVINQPQHF. CDR3 nucleotide sequence: TGTGCCAGCAAGGAGGTGATAAATCAGCCCCAGCATTTT.

Notes on this clone: This CDR3 is missing its conserved last phenylalanine or tryptophan, likely due to a read error. The DNA is omitted, as the CDR3 cannot be located on it reliably, and the CDR3 follows TCRdb's listing. V usage is TRBV19 and J usage is TRBJ1-4; TRBD1 is the table's D call, not checked against the DNA. Both ends counted, the CDR3 spans 13 residues. Per germline, CDR1 LNHDA and CDR2 SQIVND (reference sequence). CDR3 region: CASSDRTGALAIL.

The chain employs TRBV29-1 and TRBJ2-7; the match to TRBD1 covers 10 bases. Germline V gene lookup returns CDR1 SQVTM and CDR2 ANQGSEA. The CDR3 has 14 residues. The trim removed 4 bases at V and 3 bases at J, leaving 6 bases unmatched. The CDR3 DNA follows: TGCAGCGTTGTCCGGGACAGGGGCAGCTACGAGCAGTACTTC. This gives the protein CSVVRDRGSYEQYF.

The chain combines TRBV7-2 with TRBJ1-2; D is possibly TRBD1 (6 bases). Germline V CDR1 and CDR2: SGHTA, FQGNSA. Trimming removed 2 bases at V and 3 bases at J, with 13 bases between. CDR3 length equals 15 residues. The chain's CDR3 is CASSLYAGVDYGYTF. The CDR3 DNA is TGTGCCAGCAGCTTATACGCAGGGGTAGACTATGGCTACACCTTC.

The DNA of the CDR3 is TGCGCCAGCAGCCAAGTGTGGGACACGAAGCGGGGATACGAGCAGTACTTC. Its protein is CASSQVWDTKRGYEQYF. The genes are TRBV4-1 and TRBJ2-7, with a possible D match to TRBD2 (7 bases). Germline V gene data show CDR1 as MGHRA and CDR2 as YSYEKL. This CDR3 has 17 residues. Trimming left V 1 base short and J 4 bases short, with 20 bases between.

By frequency in the sample, this clone is medium-sized. The chain combines TRBV19 with TRBJ1-6; TRBD1 aligns across 8 bases. V lost 6 bases and J lost 8; bases outside the gene matches: 6. The CDR3 length is 14 residues. The germline gives CDR1 LNHDA, CDR2 SQIVND (reference sequence). CDR3 sequence: CASRWDRRDSPLHF. CDR3 DNA sequence: TGTGCCAGTAGGTGGGACAGGCGGGATTCACCCCTCCACTTT.

The sample holds a few counts of this clone. The V call is TRBV6-5, the J call TRBJ2-7, with 7 bases identical to TRBD1. V was pared by 5 bases and J by 0 bases, with 7 bases of the junction left unmatched. The CDR3 consists of 15 residues. Germline V gene lookup returns CDR1 MNHEY and CDR2 SVGAGI. The CDR3 reads CASSPDRPSSYEQYF. CDR3 bases: TGTGCCAGCAGTCCGGACAGGCCGAGCTCCTACGAGCAGTACTTC.

The CDR3 DNA reads as TGTGCCAGCAGCTTAGAAGCGGGCGGGAGTTCTGAGCAGTTCTTC. Translation: CASSLEAGGSSEQFF. The chain uses TRBV7-6 and TRBJ2-1; 7 bases fit TRBD2. The CDR3 totals 15 residues. Trimming cost V 1 base and J 9 bases; bases outside gene matches: 9. Germline V CDR1 and CDR2: SGHVS, FNYEAQ.